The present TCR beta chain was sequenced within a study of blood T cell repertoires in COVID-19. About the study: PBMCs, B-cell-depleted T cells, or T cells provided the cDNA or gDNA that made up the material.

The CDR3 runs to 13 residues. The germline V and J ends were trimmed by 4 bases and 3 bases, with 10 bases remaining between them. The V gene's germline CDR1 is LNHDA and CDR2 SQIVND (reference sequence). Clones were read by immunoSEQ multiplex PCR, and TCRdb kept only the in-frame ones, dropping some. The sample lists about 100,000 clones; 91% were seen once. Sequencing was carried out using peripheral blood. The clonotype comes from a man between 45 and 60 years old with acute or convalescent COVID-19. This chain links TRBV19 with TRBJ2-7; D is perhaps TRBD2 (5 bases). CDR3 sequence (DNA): TGTGCCAGTAGTAAGGGAGACATCTACGAGCAGTACTTC. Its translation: CASSKGDIYEQYF. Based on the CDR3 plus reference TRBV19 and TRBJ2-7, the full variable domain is DGGITQSPKYLFRKEGQNVTLSCEQNLNHDAMYWYRQDPGQGLRLIYYSQIVNDFQKGDIAEGYSVSREKKESFPLTVTSAQKNPTAFYLCASSKGDIYEQYFGPGTRLTVT.